This entry concerns a single T cell receptor (beta chain). This record comes from a study of blood T cell repertoires in COVID-19. Method: immunoSEQ multiplex PCR; TCRdb's copy keeps in-frame clones and lacks some. The sample records 110,000 or so clones, about 85% being singletons. CDR1 is SGHDT and CDR2 is YYEEEE in the germline V gene. The CDR3 is 18 residues long. V was cut by 2 bases and J by 0 bases, with 17 bases left in between. The TCR was taken from a woman aged 60-75 years with COVID-19, enrolled during active disease. What was sequenced was peripheral blood. V and J are TRBV5-6 and TRBJ1-4; a possible D gene is TRBD1 (5 bases). The CDR3 spells CASSLIAGRITTNEKLFF. For the CDR3, the DNA is TGTGCCAGCAGCTTAATCGCGGGACGGATTACAACTAATGAAAAACTGTTTTTT.